The 22 T cell receptor beta chains listed next were all sequenced from one sample in a study of blood T cell repertoires in COVID-19. Data came from immunoSEQ multiplex PCR; TCRdb stores just in-frame clones and leaves some out. The table records 75,000 to 85,000 clones, approximately 86% of them present only once. The sequenced sample consisted of peripheral blood. The receptors here all came from a human donor in a cohort sampled during active COVID-19.

The V and J genes are TRBV4-1 and TRBJ1-4; D may be TRBD1 (6 bases). This CDR3 has 15 residues. Per the germline V gene, CDR1 is MGHRA and CDR2 is YSYEKL. Trimming cost V 2 bases and J 9 bases, with 16 bases left between them. CDR3 loop: CASSQPVDRRQKLFF. In DNA form, the CDR3 reads TGCGCCAGCAGCCAACCGGTGGACAGAAGACAAAAACTGTTTTTT.

J is TRBJ2-7 and V is TRBV6-4; D not certain. Germline CDR1 reads MRHNA; CDR2 reads SNTAGT. V shed 0 bases and J shed 0 bases, with 9 bases lying between them. This CDR3 spans 15 amino acids. The CDR3 reads CASSDSGSSSYEQYF. CDR3 nucleotide sequence: TGTGCCAGCAGTGACTCGGGTTCTAGCTCCTACGAGCAGTACTTC.

The chain carries TRBV5-1 and TRBJ2-5; tentative D call: TRBD1 (6 bases). V lost 0 bases, J lost 5 bases, and 14 bases lay in between. The length of the CDR3 is 15 residues. CDR1 is SGHRS and CDR2 is YFSETQ in the germline V gene. This chain's CDR3 is CASSLAAGVSETQYF. Here the CDR3 DNA reads TGCGCCAGCAGCTTGGCGGCAGGGGTGTCGGAGACCCAGTACTTC. The variable domain in full, completed from reference TRBV5-1 and TRBJ2-5, reads KAGVTQTPRYLIKTRGQQVTLSCSPISGHRSVSWYQQTPGQGLQFLFEYFSETQRNKGNFPGRFSGRQFSNSRSEMNVSTLELGDSALYLCASSLAAGVSETQYFGPGTRLLVL.

The sample holds a few counts of this clone. The chain joins TRBV7-9 to TRBJ2-1, with 7 positions matching TRBD2. Germline loops: CDR1 SEHNR, CDR2 FQNEAQ (reference sequence). The V gene end was trimmed by 8 bases and the J gene end by 5 bases; junction bases not matched to a gene: 6. CDR3 length: 13 residues. The CDR3 DNA sequence: TGTGCCAGCGACGGGGGGTCGGACAATGAGCAGTTCTTC. Protein sequence: CASDGGSDNEQFF.

The rearrangement joins TRBV2 to TRBJ2-1; a weak D match, TRBD2 (6 bases). In germline, CDR1 is SNHLY, CDR2 FYNNEI. CDR3 length equals 15 residues. Trimming removed 6 bases from V and 10 bases from J, with 22 bases in between. CDR3 sequence: CASSETAGTRGEQFF. The CDR3 region has the DNA TGTGCCAGCAGCGAGACCGCCGGGACTCGAGGAGAGCAGTTCTTC.

The V gene is TRBV9, the J gene TRBJ2-1, with TRBD2 matching over 12 bases. Germline V gene lookup returns CDR1 SGDLS and CDR2 YYNGEE. The CDR3 has 16 residues. Trimming cost V 0 bases and J 4 bases; bases outside gene matches: 2. CDR3 sequence: CASSVGTSGRYNEQFF. As DNA, the CDR3 is TGTGCCAGCAGCGTAGGAACTAGCGGGAGGTACAATGAGCAGTTCTTC.

This rearrangement joins TRBV24-1 to TRBJ1-2; 7 nucleotides align to TRBD1. The CDR3 is made up of 13 amino acids. CDR1 is KGHDR, CDR2 SFDVKD, per germline. Trimming cost V 3 bases and J 9 bases; bases outside gene matches: 6. The CDR3 DNA is TGTGCCACCAGTGATGAGGGGGCCGTGCGCTACACCTTC. Protein: CATSDEGAVRYTF.

The chain carries TRBV6-5 and TRBJ1-2; D not certain. The germline CDR1 and CDR2 sequences are MNHEY and SVGAGI. V was clipped by 2 bases and J by 5 bases, with 9 bases between them. The CDR3 spans 13 residues. CDR3 in amino acids: CASSYRNNYGYTF. CDR3 nucleotides: TGTGCCAGCAGTTACCGTAACAATTATGGCTACACCTTC.

The genes are TRBV10-1 and TRBJ2-7; 14 bases map to TRBD2. The V and J ends lost 6 bases and 4 bases, in that order; junction bases with no gene match: 5. The germline gives CDR1 WNHNN, CDR2 SYGVQD (reference sequence). The CDR3 is made up of 15 amino acids. CDR3 sequence reads: CASSGGLAGVYEQYF. The CDR3 nucleotides are TGCGCCAGCAGCGGGGGACTAGCGGGAGTATACGAGCAGTACTTC.

The chain joins TRBV29-1 to TRBJ1-1; D gene ambiguous. This CDR3 contains 10 residues. Trimming stripped 7 bases from V and 1 base from J, with 4 bases between. CDR1 is SQVTM, CDR2 ANQGSEA, per germline. The CDR3 here is CSARNTEAFF. In DNA form, the CDR3 reads TGCAGCGCCCGGAACACTGAAGCTTTCTTT. The whole variable domain, filled in from reference TRBV29-1 and TRBJ1-1, reads SAVISQKPSRDICQRGTSLTIQCQVDSQVTMMFWYRQQPGQSLTLIATANQGSEATYESGFVIDKFPISRPNLTFSTLTVSNMSPEDSSIYLCSARNTEAFFGQGTRLTVV.

CDR3 residues: CACRGFEIGAFF. The CDR3 nucleotides read TGTGCCTGTCGAGGATTTGAAATTGGAGCTTTCTTT. J is TRBJ1-1 and V is TRBV6-5; D uncertain. The CDR3 has 12 residues. Trimming shortened V by 11 bases and J by 10 bases, and 20 bases separated the two germline ends. Looked up from germline, CDR1 is MNHEY and CDR2 is SVGAGI.

The chain joins TRBV7-9 to TRBJ1-2, with D unresolved. Germline V gene data show CDR1 as SEHNR and CDR2 as FQNEAQ (reference sequence). Trimming took 5 bases from V and 4 from J, leaving 14 bases between them. This CDR3 contains 14 residues. The CDR3 DNA is TGTGCCAGCAGCCTACCCTATCGCACCTATGGCTACACCTTC. It codes for CASSLPYRTYGYTF.

This chain uses TRBV19 with TRBJ2-6; 10 bases map to TRBD1. Looked up from germline, CDR1 is LNHDA and CDR2 is SQIVND (reference sequence). With V trimmed by 7 bases and J by 0 bases, 6 bases remained unmatched. This CDR3 contains 17 residues. Here the CDR3 reads CASTVTGGGSGANVLTF. The CDR3 DNA reads TGTGCCAGTACGGTGACAGGGGGCGGCTCTGGGGCCAACGTCCTGACTTTC.

This sequence joins TRBV6-2 or TRBV6-3 and TRBJ1-5, with D possibly TRBD1 on 5 matching bases. The V and J ends lost 0 bases and 4 bases respectively, with 19 bases between them. This CDR3 comprises 18 residues. CDR1 MNHEY and CDR2 SVGEGT come from the germline V gene. The CDR3 bases are TGTGCCAGCAGTTACTCCCAGGTGTGGAGGGGACCTAATCAGCCCCAGCATTTT. Translating it yields CASSYSQVWRGPNQPQHF.

The chain is built from TRBV20-1 and TRBJ2-7, with D maybe TRBD1 (5 bases). V lost 3 bases, J lost 4 bases, and 13 bases lay in between. CDR1 is DFQATT, CDR2 SNEGSKA, per germline (reference sequence). CDR3 length: 13 residues. The CDR3, as DNA: TGCAGTGCTAGTTTCGCAGGGTGGTACGAGCAGTACTTC. Encoded protein: CSASFAGWYEQYF.

The V and J genes are TRBV5-1 and TRBJ2-7, with 8 bases fitting TRBD2. V gave up 5 bases and J gave up 1 base; unmatched junction bases: 5. This CDR3 is built from 14 residues. Per germline, CDR1 SGHRS and CDR2 YFSETQ. The CDR3 sequence: CASRRAGGSYEQYF. CDR3 DNA: TGCGCCAGCAGAAGGGCGGGGGGATCCTACGAGCAGTACTTC. Full variable domain (missing parts from reference TRBV5-1 and TRBJ2-7): KAGVTQTPRYLIKTRGQQVTLSCSPISGHRSVSWYQQTPGQGLQFLFEYFSETQRNKGNFPGRFSGRQFSNSRSEMNVSTLELGDSALYLCASRRAGGSYEQYFGPGTRLTVT.

The rearrangement uses TRBV19 and TRBJ2-7; D unclear. With 5 bases removed from V and 3 bases from J, the gap between germline ends came to 5 bases. CDR1 is LNHDA and CDR2 is SQIVND in the germline V gene (reference sequence). The CDR3 totals 11 residues. The CDR3 sequence: CASSSYYEQYF. The DNA of the CDR3 is TGTGCCAGTAGTTCCTACTACGAGCAGTACTTC.

The CDR3 DNA reads as TGTGCCAGTAGTATACAGGGGACCTCAACCTACGAGCAGTACTTC. Residues: CASSIQGTSTYEQYF. V gene TRBV19 combines with J gene TRBJ2-7, with D maybe TRBD1 (6 bases). Trimming shortened V by 2 bases and J by 2 bases, and 13 bases separated the two germline ends. Germline loops: CDR1 LNHDA, CDR2 SQIVND (reference sequence). The CDR3 sequence is 15 residues long.

This clone was observed a single time. The V gene is TRBV10-3, the J gene TRBJ2-1; no clear D. The germline V and J ends were trimmed by 5 bases and 12 bases, with 17 bases remaining between them. The CDR3 is 13 amino acids. The germline CDR1 and CDR2 sequences are ENHRY and SYGVKD. In DNA, the CDR3 is TGTGCCATCAGTCCTACTAACCCGGTTACGCAGTTCTTC. This gives the protein CAISPTNPVTQFF.

The V and J genes are TRBV6-5 and TRBJ2-2; tentatively, D is TRBD1 (5 bases). Germline V gene sequence: CDR1 MNHEY, CDR2 SVGAGI. The CDR3 contains 16 residues. The V end lost 0 bases, the J end lost 3 bases, and 11 bases lay between the germline ends. CDR3 region: CASSYSIRVDTGELFF. The CDR3 DNA reads as TGTGCCAGCAGTTACTCGATCAGGGTAGACACCGGGGAGCTGTTTTTT.

The J gene is TRBJ2-7, the V gene TRBV28, with a weak D call TRBD2 (6 bases). Germline V gene sequence: CDR1 MDHEN, CDR2 SYDVKM. This CDR3 is 13 amino acids long. The V end was cut by 1 base, the J end by 5 bases, with 9 bases between. In DNA, the CDR3 is TGTGCCAGCAGTTTATCGGGCGGGGACGAGCAGTACTTC. Amino acids: CASSLSGGDEQYF. Complete variable domain (other parts from reference TRBV28 and TRBJ2-7): DVKVTQSSRYLVKRTGEKVFLECVQDMDHENMFWYRQDPGLGLRLIYFSYDVKMKEKGDIPEGYSVSREKKERFSLILESASTNQTSMYLCASSLSGGDEQYFGPGTRLTVT.

For the CDR3, the DNA is TGTGCCAGCAGCCCCGGACAGGGGAAGGACATTCAGTACTTC. Translating gives CASSPGQGKDIQYF. The chain is built from TRBV13 and TRBJ2-4; 9 nucleotides agree with TRBD1. V was pared by 5 bases and J by 8 bases, with 7 bases of the junction left unmatched. Looked up from germline, CDR1 is PRHDT and CDR2 is FYEKMQ (reference sequence). The CDR3 totals 14 residues.